This TCR beta chain was obtained from a study of T cell responses to AZD1222 COVID-19 vaccine. Study summary: Pooled samples include second doses given at about 4 or 12 weeks. Notes on the study in general: Mostly white British, mostly female donors; authors suggested clonal diversity may be underestimated. After the peak T cell response, and only then, were repertoires sampled. CD4 TCRs associated with vaccination spanned spike, dominating at 160-218 and 743-854.

Notes on this clone: No antigen is known for it.

TCRdb's table, derived via immunoSEQ multiplex PCR, lists solely in-frame clones and lacks some. The repertoire has about 130,000 clones, around 90% of them found once; the top ten carry 1.5%. Germline CDR1 reads KGHSH; CDR2 reads LQKENI. The CDR3 is made up of 20 amino acids. With 4 bases clipped from V and 2 bases from J, the junction kept 18 bases outside the gene matches. This specimen consisted of peripheral blood, obtained on day 0 of AZD1222 vaccination. This clonotype was sampled from an adult in good health. The rearrangement links TRBV18 to TRBJ1-5, with TRBD1 matching 9 bases. CDR3 sequence reads: CASSHTAGTGYSPGNQPQHF. The DNA for the CDR3 is TGTGCCAGCTCACACACCGCCGGGACAGGGTATTCTCCTGGCAATCAGCCCCAGCATTTT.